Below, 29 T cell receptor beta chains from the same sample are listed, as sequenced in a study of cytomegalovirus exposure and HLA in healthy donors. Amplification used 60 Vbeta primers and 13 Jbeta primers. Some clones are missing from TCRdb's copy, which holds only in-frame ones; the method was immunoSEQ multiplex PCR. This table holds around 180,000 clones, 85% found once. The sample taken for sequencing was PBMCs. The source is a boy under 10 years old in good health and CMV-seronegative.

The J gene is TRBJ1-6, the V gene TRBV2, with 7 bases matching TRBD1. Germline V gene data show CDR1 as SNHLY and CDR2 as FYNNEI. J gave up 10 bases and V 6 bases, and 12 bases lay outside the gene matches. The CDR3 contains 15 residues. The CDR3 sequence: CASRQPRTGGSPLHF. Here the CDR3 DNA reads TGTGCCAGCAGACAACCCCGGACAGGAGGATCACCCCTCCACTTT.

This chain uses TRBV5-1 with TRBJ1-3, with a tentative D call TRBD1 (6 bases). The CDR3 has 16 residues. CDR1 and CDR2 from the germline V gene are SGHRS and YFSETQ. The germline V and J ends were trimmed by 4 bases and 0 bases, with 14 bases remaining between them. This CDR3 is CASSASTGPSGNTIYF. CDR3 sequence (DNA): TGCGCCAGCAGCGCCTCGACAGGACCCTCTGGAAACACCATATATTTT.

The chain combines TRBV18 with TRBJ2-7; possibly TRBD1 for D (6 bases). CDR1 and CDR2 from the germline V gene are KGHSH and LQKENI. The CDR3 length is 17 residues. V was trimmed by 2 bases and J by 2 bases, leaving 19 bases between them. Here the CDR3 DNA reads TGTGCCAGCTCACCAATTGTAGGGCTTCCAGGGGCCTACGAGCAGTACTTC. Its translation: CASSPIVGLPGAYEQYF.

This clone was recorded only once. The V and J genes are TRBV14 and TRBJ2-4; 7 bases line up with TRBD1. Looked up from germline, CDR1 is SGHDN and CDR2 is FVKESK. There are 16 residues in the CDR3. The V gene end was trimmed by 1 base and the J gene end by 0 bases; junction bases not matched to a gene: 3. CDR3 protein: CASSQGTGLAKNIQYF. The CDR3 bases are TGTGCCAGCAGCCAAGGGACAGGACTAGCCAAAAACATTCAGTACTTC.

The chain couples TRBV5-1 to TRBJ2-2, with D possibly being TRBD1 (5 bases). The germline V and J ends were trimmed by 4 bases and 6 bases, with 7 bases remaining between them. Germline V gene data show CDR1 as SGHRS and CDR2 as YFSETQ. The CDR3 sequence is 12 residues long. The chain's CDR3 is CASSQGSGELFF. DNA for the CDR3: TGCGCCAGCAGCCAGGGCTCCGGGGAGCTGTTTTTT.

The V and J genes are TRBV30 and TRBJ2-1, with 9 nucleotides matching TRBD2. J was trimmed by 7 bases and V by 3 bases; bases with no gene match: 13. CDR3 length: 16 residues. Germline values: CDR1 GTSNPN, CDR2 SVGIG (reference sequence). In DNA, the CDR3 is TGTGCCTGGAGCGGGGGTAAGATAGCGGGGGCGAATGAGCAGTTCTTC. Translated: CAWSGGKIAGANEQFF. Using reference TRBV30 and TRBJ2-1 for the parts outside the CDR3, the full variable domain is SQTIHQWPATLVQPVGSPLSLECTVEGTSNPNLYWYRQAAGRGLQLLFYSVGIGQISSEVPQNLSASRPQDRQFILSSKKLLLSDSGFYLCAWSGGKIAGANEQFFGPGTRLTVL.

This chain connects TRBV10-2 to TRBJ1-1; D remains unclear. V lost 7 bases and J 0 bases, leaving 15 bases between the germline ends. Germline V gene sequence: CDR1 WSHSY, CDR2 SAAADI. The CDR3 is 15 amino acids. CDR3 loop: CASTSWYSMNTEAFF. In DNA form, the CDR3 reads TGCGCCAGCACCTCCTGGTACAGCATGAACACTGAAGCTTTCTTT.

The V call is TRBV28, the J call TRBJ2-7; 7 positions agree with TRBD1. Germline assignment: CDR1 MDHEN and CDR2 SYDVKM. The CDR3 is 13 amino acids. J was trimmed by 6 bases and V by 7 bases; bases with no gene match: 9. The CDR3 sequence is CASTAGGLSEQYF. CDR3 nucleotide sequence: TGTGCCAGCACGGCAGGGGGATTATCCGAGCAGTACTTC.

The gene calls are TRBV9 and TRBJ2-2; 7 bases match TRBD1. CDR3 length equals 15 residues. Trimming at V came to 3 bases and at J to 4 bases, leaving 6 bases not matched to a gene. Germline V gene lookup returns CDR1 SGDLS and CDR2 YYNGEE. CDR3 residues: CASSGQTGVTGELFF. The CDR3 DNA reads TGTGCCAGCAGCGGTCAAACAGGGGTCACCGGGGAGCTGTTTTTT.

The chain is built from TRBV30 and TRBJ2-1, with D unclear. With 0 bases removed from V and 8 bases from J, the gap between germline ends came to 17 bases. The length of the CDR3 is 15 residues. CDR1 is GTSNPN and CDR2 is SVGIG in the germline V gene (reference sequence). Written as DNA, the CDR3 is TGTGCCTGGAGTGTCGGAGTTTCTTACGGGTATGAGCAGTTCTTC. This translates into CAWSVGVSYGYEQFF.

The DNA of the CDR3 is TGTGCCAGCAGTCCCCGGTCGGGGATCTCTGGGGCCAACGTCCTGACTTTC. Protein: CASSPRSGISGANVLTF. The V and J genes are TRBV27 and TRBJ2-6; tentative D call: TRBD2 (5 bases). The CDR3 is 17 amino acids. CDR1 is MNHEY and CDR2 is SMNVEV in the germline V gene (reference sequence). Between the trimmed V and J ends, which lost 5 bases and 0 bases, there was a span of 14 bases.

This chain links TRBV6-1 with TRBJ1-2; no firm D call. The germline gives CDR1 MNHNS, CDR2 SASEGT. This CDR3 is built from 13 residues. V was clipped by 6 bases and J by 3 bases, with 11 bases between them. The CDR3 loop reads CASSPSNYYGYTF. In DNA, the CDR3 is TGTGCCAGCAGCCCCTCCAACTACTATGGCTACACCTTC.

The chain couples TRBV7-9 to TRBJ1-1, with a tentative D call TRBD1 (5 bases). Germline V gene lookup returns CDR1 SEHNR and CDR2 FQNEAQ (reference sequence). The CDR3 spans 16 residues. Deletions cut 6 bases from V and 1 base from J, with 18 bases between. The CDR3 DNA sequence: TGTGCCAGCAGAGTTGGTCCGGGGGACCAGAACACTGAAGCTTTCTTT. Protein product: CASRVGPGDQNTEAFF.

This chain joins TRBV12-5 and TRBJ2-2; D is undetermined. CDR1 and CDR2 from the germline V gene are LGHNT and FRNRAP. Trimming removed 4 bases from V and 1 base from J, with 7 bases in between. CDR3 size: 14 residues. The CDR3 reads CASGSGRNTGELFF. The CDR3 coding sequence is TGTGCTAGTGGTTCAGGCAGGAACACCGGGGAGCTGTTTTTT. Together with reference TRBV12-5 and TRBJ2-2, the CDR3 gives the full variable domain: DARVTQTPRHKVTEMGQEVTMRCQPILGHNTVFWYRQTMMQGLELLAYFRNRAPLDDSGMPKDRFSAEMPDATLATLKIQPSEPRDSAVYFCASGSGRNTGELFFGEGSRLTVL.

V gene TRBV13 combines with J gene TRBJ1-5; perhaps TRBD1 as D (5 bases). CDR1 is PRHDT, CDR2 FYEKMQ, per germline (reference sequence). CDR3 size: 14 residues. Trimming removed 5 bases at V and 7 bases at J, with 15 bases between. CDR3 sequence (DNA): TGTGCCAGCAGCCGCGGGGCTTCTGACCAGCCCCAGCATTTT. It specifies CASSRGASDQPQHF. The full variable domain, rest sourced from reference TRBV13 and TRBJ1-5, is AAGVIQSPRHLIKEKRETATLKCYPIPRHDTVYWYQQGPGQDPQFLISFYEKMQSDKGSIPDRFSAQQFSDYHSELNMSSLELGDSALYFCASSRGASDQPQHFGDGTRLSIL.

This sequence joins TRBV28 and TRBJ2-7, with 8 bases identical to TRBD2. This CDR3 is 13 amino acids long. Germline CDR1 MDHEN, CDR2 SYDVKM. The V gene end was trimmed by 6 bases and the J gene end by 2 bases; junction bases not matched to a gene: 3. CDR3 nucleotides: TGTGCCAGCAGCCGGACTAGCCCCTACGAGCAGTACTTC. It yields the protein CASSRTSPYEQYF.

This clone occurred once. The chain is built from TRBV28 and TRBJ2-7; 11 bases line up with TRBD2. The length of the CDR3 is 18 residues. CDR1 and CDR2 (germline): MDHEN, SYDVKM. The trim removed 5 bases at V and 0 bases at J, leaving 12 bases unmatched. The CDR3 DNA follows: TGTGCCAGCAGTCTCAAACTAGCGGGAGTCTCCCCCTCCTACGAGCAGTACTTC. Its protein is CASSLKLAGVSPSYEQYF.

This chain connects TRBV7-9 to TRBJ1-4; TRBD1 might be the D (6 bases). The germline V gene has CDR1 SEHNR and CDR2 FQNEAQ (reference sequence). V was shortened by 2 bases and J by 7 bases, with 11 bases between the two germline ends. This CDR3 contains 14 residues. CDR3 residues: CASSLKEDSEKLFF. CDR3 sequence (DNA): TGTGCCAGCAGCTTAAAGGAGGACAGTGAAAAACTGTTTTTT.

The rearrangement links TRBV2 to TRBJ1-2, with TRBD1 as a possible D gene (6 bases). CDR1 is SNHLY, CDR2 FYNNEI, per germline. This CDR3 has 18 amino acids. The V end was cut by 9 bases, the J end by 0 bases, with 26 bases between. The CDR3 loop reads CARTHLGGTSSPNYGYTF. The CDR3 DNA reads TGTGCCAGAACCCACCTGGGGGGGACATCCTCGCCTAACTATGGCTACACCTTC.

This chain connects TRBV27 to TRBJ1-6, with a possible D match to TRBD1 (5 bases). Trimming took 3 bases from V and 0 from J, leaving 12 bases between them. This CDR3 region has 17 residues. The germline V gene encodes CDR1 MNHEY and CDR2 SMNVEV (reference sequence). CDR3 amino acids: CASSFTGSSSYNSPLHF. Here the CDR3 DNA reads TGTGCCAGCAGTTTTACAGGTTCAAGCTCCTATAATTCACCCCTCCACTTT.

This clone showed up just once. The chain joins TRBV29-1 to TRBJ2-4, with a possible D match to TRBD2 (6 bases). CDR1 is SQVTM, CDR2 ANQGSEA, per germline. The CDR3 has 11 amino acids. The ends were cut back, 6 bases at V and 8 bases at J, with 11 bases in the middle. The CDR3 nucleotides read TGCAGCGTATCAAGGGAGGACATTCAGTACTTC. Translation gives CSVSREDIQYF.

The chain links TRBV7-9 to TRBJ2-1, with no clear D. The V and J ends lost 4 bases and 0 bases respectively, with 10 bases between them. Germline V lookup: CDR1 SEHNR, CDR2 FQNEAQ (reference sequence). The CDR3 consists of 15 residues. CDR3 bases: TGTGCCAGCAGCTCCGAGTGGAGCTCCTACAATGAGCAGTTCTTC. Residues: CASSSEWSSYNEQFF.

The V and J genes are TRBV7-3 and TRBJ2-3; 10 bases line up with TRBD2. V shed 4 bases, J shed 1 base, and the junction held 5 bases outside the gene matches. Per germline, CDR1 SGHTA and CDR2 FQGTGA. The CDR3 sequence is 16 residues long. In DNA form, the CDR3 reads TGTGCCAGCAGCTCAACTAGCGGGACCCGCACAGATACGCAGTATTTT. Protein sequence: CASSSTSGTRTDTQYF.

CDR3 bases: TGTGCCAGCAGTTACTCGACTAGCGGGAGCTCCTACGAGCAGTACTTC. It encodes CASSYSTSGSSYEQYF. The J gene is TRBJ2-7, the V gene TRBV6-5; 12 bases agree with TRBD2. The CDR3 runs to 16 residues. V dropped 0 bases and J dropped 0; count of bases not matched to a gene: 0. CDR1 is MNHEY and CDR2 is SVGAGI in the germline V gene.

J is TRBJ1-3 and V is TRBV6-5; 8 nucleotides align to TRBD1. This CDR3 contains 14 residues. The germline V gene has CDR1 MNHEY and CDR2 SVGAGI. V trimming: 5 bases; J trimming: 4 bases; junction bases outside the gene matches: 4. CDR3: CASSTGQGGNTIYF. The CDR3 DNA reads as TGTGCCAGCAGTACCGGACAGGGCGGAAACACCATATATTTT.

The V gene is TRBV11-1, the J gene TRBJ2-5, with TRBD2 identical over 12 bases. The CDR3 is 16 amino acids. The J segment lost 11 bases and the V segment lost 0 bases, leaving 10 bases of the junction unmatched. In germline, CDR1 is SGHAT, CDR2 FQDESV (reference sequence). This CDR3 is CASSLAGLAGGGEQYF. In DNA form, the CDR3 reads TGTGCCAGCAGCTTAGCCGGCCTAGCGGGAGGGGGTGAGCAGTACTTC. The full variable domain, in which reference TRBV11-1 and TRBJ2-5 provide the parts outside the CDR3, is EAEVAQSPRYKITEKSQAVAFWCDPISGHATLYWYRQILGQGPELLVQFQDESVVDDSQLPKDRFSAERLKGVDSTLKIQPAELGDSAMYLCASSLAGLAGGGEQYFGPGTRLLVL.

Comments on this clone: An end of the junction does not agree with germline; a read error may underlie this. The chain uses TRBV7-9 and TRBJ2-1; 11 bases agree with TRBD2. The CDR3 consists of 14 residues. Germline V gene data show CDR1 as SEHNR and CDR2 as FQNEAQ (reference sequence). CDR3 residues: CSSTLAGGYNEQFF. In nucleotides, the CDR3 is TGTTCCAGCACCCTAGCGGGGGGATACAATGAGCAGTTCTTC.

For the CDR3, the DNA is TGTGCCAGCAGTGCCCCCGGGGCCTACGAGCAGTACTTC. Translated: CASSAPGAYEQYF. The rearrangement links TRBV2 to TRBJ2-7; TRBD2 might be the D (5 bases). Trimming pared 4 bases from V and 2 bases from J, leaving 9 bases between. This CDR3 has 13 amino acids. Germline lookup yields CDR1 SNHLY and CDR2 FYNNEI.

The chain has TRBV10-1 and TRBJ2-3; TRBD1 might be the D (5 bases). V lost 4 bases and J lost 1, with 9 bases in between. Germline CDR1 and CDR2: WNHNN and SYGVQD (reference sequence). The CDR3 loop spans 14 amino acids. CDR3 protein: CASSGGLGTDTQYF. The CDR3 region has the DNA TGCGCCAGCAGTGGGGGCCTAGGCACAGATACGCAGTATTTT.